Following are 25 T cell receptor beta chains from one sample sequenced in a study of regulatory T cells in long-lasting Graves disease. Library construction for TCR beta used iRepertoire HTBI primers and Arm-PCR of CDR3 regions. One entry per CDR3 protein, called by TCRdb with MiXCR from the multiplex PCR reads. The data show roughly 410,000 distinct CDR3 sequences, over 14% seen once. The time point denotes: newly diagnosed GD, antithyroid drugs for less than 3 months. Extracted PBMC RNA gave rise to the TCR library. These same records also appear under a second study, on T cells in Graves' hyperthyroidism and ophthalmopathy.

The sample was peripheral blood mononuclear cells (PBMCs), taken at new diagnosis, from a patient treated with antithyroid drugs. The source of these receptors is a woman aged 40-49 years with Graves disease.

This clonotype has at least ten counts. The rearrangement uses TRBV28 and TRBJ2-1; TRBD1 aligns across 7 bases. J lost 3 bases, V lost 3 bases, and 5 bases had no gene match. The germline CDR1 and CDR2 sequences are MDHEN and SYDVKM. This CDR3 has 15 residues. CDR3 amino acids: CASSFLGQSYNEQFF. Here the CDR3 DNA reads TGTGCCAGCAGTTTTTTGGGACAGAGCTACAATGAGCAGTTCTTC. Filled out from reference TRBV28 and TRBJ2-1, the complete variable domain reads DVKVTQSSRYLVKRTGEKVFLECVQDMDHENMFWYRQDPGLGLRLIYFSYDVKMKEKGDIPEGYSVSREKKERFSLILESASTNQTSMYLCASSFLGQSYNEQFFGPGTRLTVL.

This clonotype was counted ten times or more. The chain carries TRBV28 and TRBJ1-4; 8 bases are a match to TRBD1. This CDR3 region has 15 residues. CDR1 is MDHEN and CDR2 is SYDVKM in the germline V gene. With 4 bases clipped from V and 5 bases from J, the junction kept 6 bases outside the gene matches. This CDR3 reads CASSSRTGPNEKLFF. CDR3 nucleotide sequence: TGTGCCAGCAGTTCCCGGACAGGGCCAAATGAAAAACTGTTTTTT. Full variable domain (missing parts from reference TRBV28 and TRBJ1-4): DVKVTQSSRYLVKRTGEKVFLECVQDMDHENMFWYRQDPGLGLRLIYFSYDVKMKEKGDIPEGYSVSREKKERFSLILESASTNQTSMYLCASSSRTGPNEKLFFGSGTQLSVL.

This clonotype was counted many times. The chain is built from TRBV12-3 or TRBV12-4 and TRBJ2-1; 9 bases fit TRBD2. V shed 5 bases and J 8 bases; nucleotides not matched to a gene: 10. This CDR3 spans 15 amino acids. The CDR3 is CASSPRNSGSDEQFF. The CDR3, as DNA: TGTGCCAGCAGTCCCCGAAATAGCGGGAGTGATGAGCAGTTCTTC.

In this sample, this clonotype turned up many times. The CDR3 DNA reads TGTGCTAGTGGTTCCGGGACTAGAACTCCTAGCACAGATACGCAGTATTTT. This encodes CASGSGTRTPSTDTQYF. The rearrangement uses TRBV12-5 and TRBJ2-3; TRBD2 matches 8 bases. The germline CDR1 and CDR2 sequences are LGHNT and FRNRAP. J lost 0 bases, V lost 4 bases, and 9 bases had no gene match. This CDR3 has 17 amino acids.

This clonotype was counted ten times or more. This chain uses TRBV20-1 with TRBJ2-5; 9 nucleotides align to TRBD2. Germline V lookup: CDR1 DFQATT, CDR2 SNEGSKA (reference sequence). J gave up 2 bases and V 5 bases, and 3 bases lay outside the gene matches. The CDR3 spans 13 residues. The CDR3 loop is CSAGTSNQETQYF. The CDR3 region has the DNA TGCAGTGCTGGGACTAGCAATCAAGAGACCCAGTACTTC.

This rearrangement joins TRBV9 to TRBJ1-1, with TRBD1 identical over 12 bases. The CDR3 has 19 residues. J lost 2 bases, V lost 4 bases, and 15 bases had no gene match. Germline assignment: CDR1 SGDLS and CDR2 YYNGEE. The CDR3 DNA is TGTGCCAGCAGCCTAGGTGCACTAGGGACAGGGGGCGAAAACACTGAAGCTTTCTTT. Translated, it gives CASSLGALGTGGENTEAFF.

This clonotype has at least ten counts. The gene calls are TRBV2 and TRBJ1-6; 11 bases are a match to TRBD1. The trim removed 5 bases at V and 9 bases at J, leaving 9 bases unmatched. Germline CDR1 reads SNHLY; CDR2 reads FYNNEI. The CDR3 consists of 16 residues. Written as DNA, the CDR3 is TGTGCCAGCAGTCCCCTGGACAGGGGGCTGAGTTCACCCCTCCACTTT. Encoded protein: CASSPLDRGLSSPLHF. Full variable domain (rest looked up from reference TRBV2 and TRBJ1-6): EPEVTQTPSHQVTQMGQEVILRCVPISNHLYFYWYRQILGQKVEFLVSFYNNEISEKSEIFDDQFSVERPDGSNFTLKIRSTKLEDSAMYFCASSPLDRGLSSPLHFGNGTRLTVT.

This clonotype was detected many times. The rearrangement uses TRBV11-3 and TRBJ2-7; 7 bases fit TRBD2. The CDR3 is 15 amino acids. Germline values: CDR1 SGHNT, CDR2 YENEEA. V lost 5 bases and J lost 0; bases outside the gene matches: 7. The CDR3 loop is CASSEHSGPSYEQYF. CDR3 in DNA: TGTGCCAGCAGCGAACATAGCGGGCCCTCCTACGAGCAGTACTTC.

This clonotype was counted many times. This sequence joins TRBV29-1 and TRBJ2-5, with no clear D. The germline CDR1 and CDR2 sequences are SQVTM and ANQGSEA. The germline V and J ends were trimmed by 4 bases and 2 bases, with 8 bases remaining between them. The CDR3 has 12 residues. CDR3 loop: CSVGLPQETQYF. DNA of the CDR3: TGCAGCGTTGGGTTACCGCAAGAGACCCAGTACTTC.

This clonotype was seen repeatedly, ten times or more. The chain has TRBV28 and TRBJ2-7; D remains unclear. The CDR3 has 15 amino acids. Germline-derived CDR1 and CDR2 are MDHEN and SYDVKM. V lost 3 bases and J lost 0, with 12 bases in between. DNA of the CDR3: TGTGCCAGCAGTTTTTCCGTGCTCGGCTCCTACGAGCAGTACTTC. It codes for CASSFSVLGSYEQYF. The whole variable domain, remainder taken from reference TRBV28 and TRBJ2-7, is DVKVTQSSRYLVKRTGEKVFLECVQDMDHENMFWYRQDPGLGLRLIYFSYDVKMKEKGDIPEGYSVSREKKERFSLILESASTNQTSMYLCASSFSVLGSYEQYFGPGTRLTVT.

This clonotype appeared many times. This sequence joins TRBV27 and TRBJ2-5; D is perhaps TRBD2 (5 bases). The CDR3 length is 13 residues. Germline V CDR1 and CDR2: MNHEY, SMNVEV (reference sequence). V was trimmed by 2 bases and J by 5 bases, leaving 9 bases between them. In DNA form, the CDR3 reads TGTGCCAGCAGTTTAACCGGGGTTGAGACCCAGTACTTC. Amino acid sequence: CASSLTGVETQYF.

The table lists this clonotype with many counts. This chain connects TRBV11-1 to TRBJ2-7, with D hard to call. This CDR3 is built from 13 residues. V was pared by 2 bases and J by 3 bases, with 8 bases between. CDR1 is SGHAT and CDR2 is FQDESV in the germline V gene (reference sequence). In nucleotides, the CDR3 is TGTGCCAGCAGCTTAACGAACAACTACGAGCAGTACTTC. This codes for CASSLTNNYEQYF.

The sample holds many counts of this clonotype. The chain links TRBV12-3 or TRBV12-4 to TRBJ1-5; the D gene is possibly TRBD1 (5 bases). There are 15 residues in the CDR3. Trimming shortened V by 3 bases and J by 4 bases, and 13 bases separated the two germline ends. CDR3 sequence (DNA): TGTGCCAGCAGTTTTGAGGGGAGAGGGAATCAGCCCCAGCATTTT. Translation gives CASSFEGRGNQPQHF.

This clonotype was detected many times. The chain employs TRBV6-5 and TRBJ2-7; 7 nucleotides align to TRBD1. From germline, CDR1 is MNHEY and CDR2 SVGAGI. The CDR3 contains 14 residues. The V segment lost 0 bases and the J segment 4 bases; nucleotides outside the gene matches: 3. The CDR3 DNA reads as TGTGCCAGCAGTTACTCCGGGACAGAGTACGAGCAGTACTTC. Translating it yields CASSYSGTEYEQYF.

This clonotype showed up just a few times. The gene calls are TRBV12-5 and TRBJ2-2; the match to TRBD2 covers 9 bases. J gave up 6 bases and V 5 bases, and 10 bases lay outside the gene matches. Germline lookup yields CDR1 LGHNT and CDR2 FRNRAP. The CDR3 runs 16 residues. The CDR3 coding sequence is TGTGCTAGTGGTCCAAGCCCGGGACTAGCCTCCGGGGAGCTGTTTTTT. This translates into CASGPSPGLASGELFF. The complete variable domain, with remaining parts taken from reference TRBV12-5 and TRBJ2-2, reads DARVTQTPRHKVTEMGQEVTMRCQPILGHNTVFWYRQTMMQGLELLAYFRNRAPLDDSGMPKDRFSAEMPDATLATLKIQPSEPRDSAVYFCASGPSPGLASGELFFGEGSRLTVL.

CDR3 sequence (DNA): TGTGCCAGTAGACAATATGAGGGGGCCTACGAGCAGTACTTC. Amino acid sequence: CASRQYEGAYEQYF. The chain recombines TRBV19 with TRBJ2-7; D is possibly TRBD1 (6 bases). The CDR3 sequence is 14 residues long. Trimming stripped 6 bases from V and 2 bases from J, with 14 bases between. The germline V gene has CDR1 LNHDA and CDR2 SQIVND (reference sequence).

This clonotype has a count of ten or more. The chain combines TRBV11-1 with TRBJ2-5; D unresolved. This CDR3 has 16 amino acids. V was trimmed by 1 base and J by 5 bases, leaving 17 bases between them. The germline V gene encodes CDR1 SGHAT and CDR2 FQDESV (reference sequence). This chain's CDR3 is CASSLVGGSPAETQYF. CDR3 in DNA: TGTGCCAGCAGCTTAGTGGGTGGGTCCCCGGCGGAGACCCAGTACTTC.

This clonotype occurred a few times. This rearrangement joins TRBV5-4 to TRBJ2-7, with 7 positions matching TRBD2. This CDR3 region has 15 residues. J gave up 2 bases and V 2 bases, and 7 bases lay outside the gene matches. Looked up from germline, CDR1 is SGHNT and CDR2 is YYREEE (reference sequence). The CDR3 DNA is TGTGCCAGCAGCTTCTTCGAGCGGGGAGCCTACGAGCAGTACTTC. It encodes CASSFFERGAYEQYF.

This clonotype was seen ten or more times. The chain carries TRBV7-9 and TRBJ2-3; D may correspond to TRBD1 or TRBD2 (5 bases each). CDR3 size: 15 residues. Germline CDR1 is SEHNR and CDR2 is FQNEAQ (reference sequence). The ends were cut back, 7 bases at V and 3 bases at J, with 17 bases in the middle. CDR3 bases: TGTGCCAGCAATCTACGTGAGGGACCTACAGATACGCAGTATTTT. Its protein is CASNLREGPTDTQYF. Together with reference TRBV7-9 and TRBJ2-3, the CDR3 gives the full variable domain: DTGVSQNPRHKITKRGQNVTFRCDPISEHNRLYWYRQTLGQGPEFLTYFQNEAQLEKSRLLSDRFSAERPKGSFSTLEIQRTEQGDSAMYLCASNLREGPTDTQYFGPGTRLTVL.

The chain's CDR3 is CASSAPSYNEQFF. The CDR3 nucleotides read TGTGCCAGCAGTGCGCCCTCCTACAATGAGCAGTTCTTC. The chain carries TRBV2 and TRBJ2-1; D not resolved. Germline V gene data show CDR1 as SNHLY and CDR2 as FYNNEI. V gave up 4 bases and J gave up 0 bases, with 4 bases separating them. The CDR3 totals 13 residues.

Notes on this clonotype: This may stem from a read error, because a much larger clone lies one nucleotide away. The J gene is TRBJ2-5, the V gene TRBV7-8, with 11 bases lining up with TRBD2. This CDR3 comprises 17 residues. Germline CDR1 reads SGHVS; CDR2 reads FQNEAQ. The CDR3 DNA is TGTGCCGGCAGCTTAGCTGGTAGCGGGAGGGCCAGAGAGACCCAGTACTTC. This encodes CAGSLAGSGRARETQYF.

The sample holds a few counts of this clonotype. The chain has TRBV27 and TRBJ2-3, with D maybe TRBD1 (6 bases). The V end was cut by 1 base, the J end by 5 bases, with 13 bases between. CDR3 length: 15 amino acids. The germline gives CDR1 MNHEY, CDR2 SMNVEV (reference sequence). This CDR3 is CASSLFRGSKDTQYF. Here the CDR3 DNA reads TGTGCCAGCAGTTTATTCAGGGGTTCTAAAGATACGCAGTATTTT.

At least ten counts were recorded for this clonotype. The chain is built from TRBV15 and TRBJ2-3, with TRBD1 matching over 10 bases. CDR3 length: 16 amino acids. Looked up from germline, CDR1 is LNHNV and CDR2 is YYDKDF (reference sequence). With V trimmed by 3 bases and J by 3 bases, 6 bases remained unmatched. In DNA, the CDR3 is TGTGCCACCAGCAGGCCGGGACAGGGGATTACAGATACGCAGTATTTT. Protein product: CATSRPGQGITDTQYF.

This clonotype was seen more than once but under ten times. The genes are TRBV4-2 and TRBJ1-2; 7 nucleotides match TRBD1. V gave up 0 bases and J gave up 6 bases; unmatched junction bases: 7. The CDR3 contains 15 residues. Germline V CDR1 and CDR2: LGHNA, YNFKEQ. In DNA, the CDR3 is TGTGCCAGCAGCCAAGATCGGGACAGAACTGATGGCTACACCTTC. This gives the protein CASSQDRDRTDGYTF.

The CDR3 is CASLHGTEGGELFF. CDR3 nucleotides: TGCGCCAGCCTCCACGGGACTGAAGGCGGGGAGCTGTTTTTT. The rearrangement uses TRBV5-1 and TRBJ2-2; weak D call: TRBD2 (6 bases). This CDR3 spans 14 amino acids. V lost 7 bases to trimming and J lost 7 bases, with 17 bases between them. The V gene's germline CDR1 is SGHRS and CDR2 YFSETQ.